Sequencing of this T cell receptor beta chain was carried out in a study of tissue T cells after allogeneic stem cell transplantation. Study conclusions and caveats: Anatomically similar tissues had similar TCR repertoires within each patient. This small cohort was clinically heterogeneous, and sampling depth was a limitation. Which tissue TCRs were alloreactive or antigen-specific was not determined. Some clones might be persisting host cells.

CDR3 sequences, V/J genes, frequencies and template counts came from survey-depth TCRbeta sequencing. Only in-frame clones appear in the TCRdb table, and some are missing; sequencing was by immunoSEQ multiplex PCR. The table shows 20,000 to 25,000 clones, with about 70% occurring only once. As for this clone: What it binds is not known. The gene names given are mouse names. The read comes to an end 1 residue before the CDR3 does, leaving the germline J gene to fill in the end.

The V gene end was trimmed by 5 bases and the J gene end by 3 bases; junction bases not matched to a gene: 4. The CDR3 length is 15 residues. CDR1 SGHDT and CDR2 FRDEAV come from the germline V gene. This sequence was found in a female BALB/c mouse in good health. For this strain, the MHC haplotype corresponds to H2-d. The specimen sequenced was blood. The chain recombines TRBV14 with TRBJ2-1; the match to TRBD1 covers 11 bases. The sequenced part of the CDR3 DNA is TGTGCCAGCAGCCAGGGACAGGGGGGCTATGCTGAGCAGTTC. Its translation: CASSQGQGGYAEQF. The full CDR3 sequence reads CASSQGQGGYAEQFF.